A selection of T cell receptor beta chains follows, all from one sample in a study of shared clonotypes between healthy human individuals. The repertoire was sequenced with immunoSEQ multiplex PCR; TCRdb's copy has only in-frame clones and lacks some. This table has a few million clones, just over 90% appearing once. The sequencing input was naive CD4+ T cells from PBMCs. The origin of the receptors is a young man in good health. Some clones in this sample may be carry-over from other donors' samples. Both conserved end residues are part of each CDR3. A D gene is named only where the DNA matches it firmly. A clone size is listed for some rows: how often the clone was seen (once, few, many), or a class if it is expanded.

J,size,V,D,CDR3,DNA
TRBJ2-3,-,TRBV7-9,TRBD2,CASHHYAGGTDTQYF,TGTGCCAGCCACCATTATGCGGGAGGCACAGATACGCAGTATTTT
TRBJ2-3,-,TRBV10-3,TRBD2,CATGGLAGGTWADTQYF,TGTGCCACCGGTGGGCTAGCGGGGGGGACCTGGGCAGATACGCAGTATTTT
TRBJ2-2,once,TRBV19,-,CASSIGFHQGLVTGELFF,TGTGCCAGTAGTATCGGTTTTCATCAGGGGTTGGTCACCGGGGAGCTGTTTTTT
TRBJ2-7,-,TRBV21-1,-,CASSKLPPLAGVNEQYF,TGTGCCAGCAGCAAACTACCGCCCCTAGCGGGAGTTAACGAGCAGTACTTC
TRBJ2-1,-,TRBV29-1,TRBD1,CSVVGQGGLVDEQFF,TGCAGCGTTGTAGGACAGGGAGGACTGGTAGATGAGCAGTTCTTC
TRBJ2-6,-,TRBV5-4,TRBD1,CASSQQGSGANVLTF,TGTGCCAGCAGTCAACAGGGGTCTGGGGCCAACGTCCTGACTTTC
TRBJ2-6,-,TRBV18,-,CASSPPLASGANVLTF,TGTGCCAGCTCACCACCGCTAGCCTCTGGGGCCAACGTCCTGACTTTC
TRBJ1-2,-,TRBV6-6,-,CASSYSGGPYGYTF,TGTGCCAGCAGTTACTCGGGAGGGCCCTATGGCTACACCTTC
TRBJ1-4,-,TRBV28,TRBD1,CASRLTGGNEKLFF,TGTGCCAGCAGATTAACAGGGGGGAATGAAAAACTGTTTTTT
TRBJ2-1,-,TRBV2,TRBD2,CASSAGLAGDKQFF,TGTGCCAGCAGTGCGGGATTAGCGGGAGATAAGCAGTTCTTC